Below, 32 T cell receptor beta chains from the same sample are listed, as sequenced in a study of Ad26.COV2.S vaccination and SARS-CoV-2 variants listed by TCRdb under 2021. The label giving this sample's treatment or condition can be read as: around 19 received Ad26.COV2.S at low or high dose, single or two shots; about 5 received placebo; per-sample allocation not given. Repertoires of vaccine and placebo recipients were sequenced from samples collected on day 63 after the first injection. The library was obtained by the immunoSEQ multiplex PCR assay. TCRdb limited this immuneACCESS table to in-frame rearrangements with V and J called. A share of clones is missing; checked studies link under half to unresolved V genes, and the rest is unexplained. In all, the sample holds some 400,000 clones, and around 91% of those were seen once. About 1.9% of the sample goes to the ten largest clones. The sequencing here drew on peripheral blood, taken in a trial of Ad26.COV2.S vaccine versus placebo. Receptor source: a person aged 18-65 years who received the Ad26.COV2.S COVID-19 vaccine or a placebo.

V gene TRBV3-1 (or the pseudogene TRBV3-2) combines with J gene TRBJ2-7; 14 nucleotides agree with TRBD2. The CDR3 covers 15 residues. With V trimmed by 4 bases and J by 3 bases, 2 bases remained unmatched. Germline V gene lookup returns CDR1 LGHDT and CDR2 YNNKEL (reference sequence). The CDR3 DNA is TGTGCCAGCAGCCCGGGGACTAGCGGGAGCTACGAGCAGTACTTC. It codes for CASSPGTSGSYEQYF.

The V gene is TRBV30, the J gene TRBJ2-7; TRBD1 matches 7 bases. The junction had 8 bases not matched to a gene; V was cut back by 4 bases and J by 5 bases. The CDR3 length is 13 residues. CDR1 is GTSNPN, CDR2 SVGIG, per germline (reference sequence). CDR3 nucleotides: TGTGCCTGGACCCGACAGGGAACTGACGAGCAGTACTTC. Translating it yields CAWTRQGTDEQYF.

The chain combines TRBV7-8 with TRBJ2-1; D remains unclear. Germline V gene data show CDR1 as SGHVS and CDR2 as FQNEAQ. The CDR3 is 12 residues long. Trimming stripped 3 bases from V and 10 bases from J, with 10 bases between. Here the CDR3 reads CASSFSETEQFF. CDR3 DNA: TGTGCCAGCAGCTTCAGCGAGACGGAGCAGTTCTTC.

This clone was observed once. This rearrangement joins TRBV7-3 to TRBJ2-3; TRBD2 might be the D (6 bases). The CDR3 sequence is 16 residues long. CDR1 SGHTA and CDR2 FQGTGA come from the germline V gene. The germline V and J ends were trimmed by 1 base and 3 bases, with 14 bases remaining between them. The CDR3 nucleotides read TGTGCCAGCAGCTTAATAGGTGGGAGGAAGACAGATACGCAGTATTTT. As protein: CASSLIGGRKTDTQYF.

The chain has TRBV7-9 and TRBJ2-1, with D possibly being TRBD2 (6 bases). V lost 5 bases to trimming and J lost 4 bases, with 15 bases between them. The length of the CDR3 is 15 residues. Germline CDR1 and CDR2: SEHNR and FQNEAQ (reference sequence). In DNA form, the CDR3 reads TGTGCCAGCAGCGATCTAGGTCTAGCGTACAATGAGCAGTTCTTC. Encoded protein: CASSDLGLAYNEQFF.

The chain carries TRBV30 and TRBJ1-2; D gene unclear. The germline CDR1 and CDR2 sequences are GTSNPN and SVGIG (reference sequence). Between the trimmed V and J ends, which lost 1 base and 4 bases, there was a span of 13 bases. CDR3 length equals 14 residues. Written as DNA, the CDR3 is TGTGCCTGGAGTGCCTCCCCCGGCGGCTATGGCTACACCTTC. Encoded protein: CAWSASPGGYGYTF.

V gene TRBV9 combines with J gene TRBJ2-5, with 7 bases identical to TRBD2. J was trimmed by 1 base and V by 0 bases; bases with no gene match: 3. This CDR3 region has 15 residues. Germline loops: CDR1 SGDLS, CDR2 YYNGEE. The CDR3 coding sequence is TGTGCCAGCAGCGTAGCGGGAGGACTCCAAGAGACCCAGTACTTC. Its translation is CASSVAGGLQETQYF.

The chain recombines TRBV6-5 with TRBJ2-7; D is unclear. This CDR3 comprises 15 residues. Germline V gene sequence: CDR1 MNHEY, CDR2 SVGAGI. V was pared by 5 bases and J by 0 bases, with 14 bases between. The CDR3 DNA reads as TGTGCCAGCAGTCACGGACGGGCCAGCTCCTACGAGCAGTACTTC. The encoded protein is CASSHGRASSYEQYF.

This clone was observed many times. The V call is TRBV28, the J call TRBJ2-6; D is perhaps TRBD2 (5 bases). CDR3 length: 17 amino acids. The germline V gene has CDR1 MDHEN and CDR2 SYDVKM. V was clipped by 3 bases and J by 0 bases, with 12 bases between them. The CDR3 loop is CASSLGDGGSGANVLTF. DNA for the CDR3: TGTGCCAGCAGTTTGGGAGATGGAGGCTCTGGGGCCAACGTCCTGACTTTC.

The chain's CDR3 is CASSLALGYGYTF. CDR3 sequence (DNA): TGTGCCAGCAGTTTAGCATTAGGGTATGGCTACACCTTC. The genes are TRBV12-3 or TRBV12-4 and TRBJ1-2; D not certain. CDR3 length: 13 amino acids. Trimming pared 0 bases from V and 5 bases from J, leaving 7 bases between.

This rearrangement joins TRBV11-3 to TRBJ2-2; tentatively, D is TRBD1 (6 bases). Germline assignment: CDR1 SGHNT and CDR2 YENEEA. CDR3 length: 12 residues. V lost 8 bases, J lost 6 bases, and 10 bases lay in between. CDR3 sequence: CASLRGSGELFF. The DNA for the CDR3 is TGTGCCAGCCTCAGGGGTTCCGGGGAGCTGTTTTTT. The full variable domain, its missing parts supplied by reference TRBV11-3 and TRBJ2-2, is EAGVVQSPRYKIIEKKQPVAFWCNPISGHNTLYWYLQNLGQGPELLIRYENEEAVDDSQLPKDRFSAERLKGVDSTLKIQPAELGDSAVYLCASLRGSGELFFGEGSRLTVL.

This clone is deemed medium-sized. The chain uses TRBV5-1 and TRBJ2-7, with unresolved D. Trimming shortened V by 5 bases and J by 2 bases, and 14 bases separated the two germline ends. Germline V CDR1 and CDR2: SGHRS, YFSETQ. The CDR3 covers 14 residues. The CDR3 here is CASSGSLATYEQYF. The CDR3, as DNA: TGCGCCAGCAGTGGGTCACTTGCAACCTACGAGCAGTACTTC.

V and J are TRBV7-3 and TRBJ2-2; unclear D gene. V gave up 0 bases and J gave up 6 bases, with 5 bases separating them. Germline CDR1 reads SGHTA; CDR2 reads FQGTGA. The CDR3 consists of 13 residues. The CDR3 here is CASSLTRAGELFF. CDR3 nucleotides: TGTGCCAGCAGCTTAACTAGAGCCGGGGAGCTGTTTTTT.

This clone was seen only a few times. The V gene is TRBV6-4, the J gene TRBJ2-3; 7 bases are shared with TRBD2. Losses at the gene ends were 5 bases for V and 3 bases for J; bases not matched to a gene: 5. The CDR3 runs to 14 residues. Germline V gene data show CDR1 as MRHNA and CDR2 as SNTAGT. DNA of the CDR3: TGTGCCAGCAGTCCCGGACTAGATACAGATACGCAGTATTTT. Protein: CASSPGLDTDTQYF.

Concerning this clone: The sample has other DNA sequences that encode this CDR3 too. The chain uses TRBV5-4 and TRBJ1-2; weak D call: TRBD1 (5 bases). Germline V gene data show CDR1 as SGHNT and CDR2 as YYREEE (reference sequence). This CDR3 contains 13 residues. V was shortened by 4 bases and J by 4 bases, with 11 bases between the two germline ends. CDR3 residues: CASSLDGAYGYTF. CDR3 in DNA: TGTGCCAGCAGCCTTGATGGGGCCTATGGCTACACCTTC.

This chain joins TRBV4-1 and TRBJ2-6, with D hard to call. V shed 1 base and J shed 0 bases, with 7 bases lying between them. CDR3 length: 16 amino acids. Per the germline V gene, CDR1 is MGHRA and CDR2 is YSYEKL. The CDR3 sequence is CASSQVGNSGANVLTF. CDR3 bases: TGCGCCAGCAGCCAAGTAGGCAACTCTGGGGCCAACGTCCTGACTTTC.

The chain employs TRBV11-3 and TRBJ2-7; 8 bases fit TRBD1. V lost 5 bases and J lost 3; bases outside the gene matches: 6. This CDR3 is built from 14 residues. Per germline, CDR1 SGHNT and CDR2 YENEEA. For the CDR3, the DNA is TGTGCCAGCAGCCCCGACAGGGGAGGCTACGAGCAGTACTTC. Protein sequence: CASSPDRGGYEQYF. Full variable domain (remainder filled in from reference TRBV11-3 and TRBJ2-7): EAGVVQSPRYKIIEKKQPVAFWCNPISGHNTLYWYLQNLGQGPELLIRYENEEAVDDSQLPKDRFSAERLKGVDSTLKIQPAELGDSAVYLCASSPDRGGYEQYFGPGTRLTVT.

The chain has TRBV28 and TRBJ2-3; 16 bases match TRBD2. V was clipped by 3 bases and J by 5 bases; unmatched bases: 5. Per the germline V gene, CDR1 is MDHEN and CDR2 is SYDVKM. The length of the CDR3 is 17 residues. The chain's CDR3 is CASSFMGLAGGQDTQYF. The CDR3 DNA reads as TGTGCCAGCAGTTTCATGGGACTAGCGGGAGGGCAAGATACGCAGTATTTT.

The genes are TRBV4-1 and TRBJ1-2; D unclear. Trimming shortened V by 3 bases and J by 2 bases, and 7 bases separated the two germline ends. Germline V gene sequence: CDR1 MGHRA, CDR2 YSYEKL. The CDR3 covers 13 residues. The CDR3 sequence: CASSHRGNYGYTF. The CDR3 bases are TGCGCCAGCAGCCATCGGGGAAACTATGGCTACACCTTC.

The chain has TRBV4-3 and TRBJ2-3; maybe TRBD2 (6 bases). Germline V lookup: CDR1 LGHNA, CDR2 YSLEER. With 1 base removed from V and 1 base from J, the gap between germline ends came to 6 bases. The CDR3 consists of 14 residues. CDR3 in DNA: TGCGCCAGCAGCCAAGGGGGGGGCACAGATACGCAGTATTTT. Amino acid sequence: CASSQGGGTDTQYF.

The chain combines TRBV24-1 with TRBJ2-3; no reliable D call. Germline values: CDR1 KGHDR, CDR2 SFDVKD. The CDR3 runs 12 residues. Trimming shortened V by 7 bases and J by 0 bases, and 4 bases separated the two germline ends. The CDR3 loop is CATRDSTDTQYF. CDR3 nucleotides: TGTGCCACCAGAGACAGCACAGATACGCAGTATTTT.

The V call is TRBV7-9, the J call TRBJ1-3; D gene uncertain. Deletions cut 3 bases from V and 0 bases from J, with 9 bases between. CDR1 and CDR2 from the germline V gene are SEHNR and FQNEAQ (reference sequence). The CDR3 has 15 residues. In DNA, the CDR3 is TGTGCCAGCAGCTTCGCCCCAGGCTCTGGAAACACCATATATTTT. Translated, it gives CASSFAPGSGNTIYF.

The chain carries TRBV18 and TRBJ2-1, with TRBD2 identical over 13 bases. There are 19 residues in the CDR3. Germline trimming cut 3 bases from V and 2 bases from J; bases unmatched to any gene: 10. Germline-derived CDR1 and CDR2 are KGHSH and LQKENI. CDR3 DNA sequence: TGTGCCAGCTCACCTCAAAGGACTAGCGGGAGAGCGGCCTACAATGAGCAGTTCTTC. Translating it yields CASSPQRTSGRAAYNEQFF.

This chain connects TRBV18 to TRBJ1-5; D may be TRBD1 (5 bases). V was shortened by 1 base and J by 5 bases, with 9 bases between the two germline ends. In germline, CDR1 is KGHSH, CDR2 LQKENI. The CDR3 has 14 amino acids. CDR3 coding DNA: TGTGCCAGCTCACCACTTGGGGGAGATCAGCCCCAGCATTTT. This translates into CASSPLGGDQPQHF. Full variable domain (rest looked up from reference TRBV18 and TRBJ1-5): NAGVMQNPRHLVRRRGQEARLRCSPMKGHSHVYWYRQLPEEGLKFMVYLQKENIIDESGMPKERFSAEFPKEGPSILRIQQVVRGDSAAYFCASSPLGGDQPQHFGDGTRLSIL.

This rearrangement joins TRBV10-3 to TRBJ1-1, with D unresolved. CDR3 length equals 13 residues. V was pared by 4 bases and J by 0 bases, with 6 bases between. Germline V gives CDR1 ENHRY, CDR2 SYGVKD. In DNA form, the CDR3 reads TGTGCCATCAGTGGCAGGATGAACACTGAAGCTTTCTTT. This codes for CAISGRMNTEAFF.

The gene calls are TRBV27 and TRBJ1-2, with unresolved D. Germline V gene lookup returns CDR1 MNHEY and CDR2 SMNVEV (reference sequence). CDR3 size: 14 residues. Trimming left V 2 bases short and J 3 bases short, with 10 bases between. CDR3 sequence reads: CASSLNPGHYGYTF. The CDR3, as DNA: TGTGCCAGCAGTTTAAACCCAGGTCACTATGGCTACACCTTC.

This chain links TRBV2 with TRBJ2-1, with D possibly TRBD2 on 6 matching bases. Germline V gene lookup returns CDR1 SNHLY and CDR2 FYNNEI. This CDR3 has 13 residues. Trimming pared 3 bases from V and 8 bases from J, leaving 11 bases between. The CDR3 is CASSEGPGDEQFF. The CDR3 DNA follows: TGTGCCAGCAGTGAGGGCCCGGGAGATGAGCAGTTCTTC.

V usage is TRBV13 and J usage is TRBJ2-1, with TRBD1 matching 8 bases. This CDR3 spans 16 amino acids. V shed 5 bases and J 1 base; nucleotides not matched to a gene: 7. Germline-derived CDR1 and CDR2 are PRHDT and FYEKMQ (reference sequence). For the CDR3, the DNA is TGTGCCAGCAGCGCCGAGACAGGGGATTCCTACAATGAGCAGTTCTTC. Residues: CASSAETGDSYNEQFF.

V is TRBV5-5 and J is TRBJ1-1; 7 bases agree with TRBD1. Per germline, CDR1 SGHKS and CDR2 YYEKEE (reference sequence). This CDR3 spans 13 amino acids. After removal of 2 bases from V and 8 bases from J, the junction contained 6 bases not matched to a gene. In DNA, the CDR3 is TGTGCCAGCAGCTTACCGGGACAGCCCGAAGCTTTCTTT. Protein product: CASSLPGQPEAFF.

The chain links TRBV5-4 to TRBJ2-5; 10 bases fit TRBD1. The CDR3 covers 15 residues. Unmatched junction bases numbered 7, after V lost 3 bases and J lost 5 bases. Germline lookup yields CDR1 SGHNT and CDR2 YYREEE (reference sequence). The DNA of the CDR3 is TGTGCCAGCAGCTCGCCGACAGGGGGCAGGGAGACCCAGTACTTC. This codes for CASSSPTGGRETQYF.

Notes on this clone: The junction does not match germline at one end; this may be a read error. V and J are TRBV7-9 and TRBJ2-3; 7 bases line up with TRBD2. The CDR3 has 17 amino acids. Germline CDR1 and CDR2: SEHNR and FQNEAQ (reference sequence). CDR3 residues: CASSLALGRESRDTQYF. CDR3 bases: TGTGCCAGCAGCTTAGCGCTGGGGCGGGAGAGCAGAGATACGCAGTATTTT.

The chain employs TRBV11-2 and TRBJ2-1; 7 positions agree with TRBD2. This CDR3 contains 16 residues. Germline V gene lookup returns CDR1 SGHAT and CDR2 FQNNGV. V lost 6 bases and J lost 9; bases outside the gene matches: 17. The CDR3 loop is CASRALREGRRGEQFF. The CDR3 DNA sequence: TGTGCCAGCAGGGCTCTCAGGGAGGGCCGCCGGGGTGAGCAGTTCTTC.